A single TCR beta chain is shown here with its context. It was with a sample-barcoded 5' primer and a J-beta primer mix that a second PCR of about 6 to 12 cycles was run. A single record per CDR3 protein comes from TCRdb applying MiXCR to the 5' RACE reads. Here the sample spans about 780,000 distinct CDR3 sequences, roughly 46% being singletons. This sample stems from a study of blood T cells in healthy people across ages. The CDR3 sequence is 16 residues long. The junction had 7 bases not matched to a gene; V was cut back by 4 bases and J by 3 bases. Germline V lookup: CDR1 SGHRS, CDR2 YFSETQ. The chain is built from TRBV5-1 and TRBJ2-6; TRBD1 aligns across 7 bases. This receptor was identified in a man older than 75 in good health. Sequencing used blood. CDR3 protein: CASSPQGLGGANVLTF. Written as DNA, the CDR3 is TGCGCCAGCAGCCCACAGGGGCTCGGTGGGGCCAACGTCCTGACTTTC.